These 31 T cell receptor beta chains were all obtained from the same sample, sequenced in a study of metastatic and nonmetastatic thyroid tumors. TCRdb reanalyzed the PCR reads via MiXCR. The sample has 23,000 or so clones, roughly 30% seen once. Prior to thyroid surgery, none of the patients had received any treatment. The material sequenced was tumor tissue. These receptors all stem from a male donor with papillary thyroid cancer or a benign thyroid nodule (not recorded which). Some clones in this sample may be carry-over from other donors' samples.

This clone is labeled medium-sized (0.01 to 0.1%). The rearrangement uses TRBV6-1 and TRBJ1-3; D not resolved. V was shortened by 1 base and J by 0 bases, with 7 bases between the two germline ends. Germline V lookup: CDR1 MNHNS, CDR2 SASEGT. CDR3 size: 15 residues. The DNA of the CDR3 is TGTGCCAGCAGTGAAGGGCCCGGCTCTGGAAACACCATATATTTT. Translation gives CASSEGPGSGNTIYF.

The CDR3 DNA reads TGTGCCAGCAGTCCCAAGACAGGGCACGAGGCCTCCGAGCAGTACTTC. Translation: CASSPKTGHEASEQYF. The chain recombines TRBV6-2 or TRBV6-3 with TRBJ2-7, with 7 bases fitting TRBD1. This CDR3 is 16 amino acids long. The V segment lost 5 bases and the J segment 6 bases; nucleotides outside the gene matches: 16. Germline assignment: CDR1 MNHEY and CDR2 SVGEGT.

This clone was detected a few times. This chain links TRBV6-1 with TRBJ1-1, with 8 bases that match TRBD1. The germline gives CDR1 MNHNS, CDR2 SASEGT. This CDR3 region has 16 residues. The junction had 16 bases not matched to a gene; V was cut back by 6 bases and J by 7 bases. The CDR3 DNA reads as TGTGCCAGCAGCAGATTCTCCGGGACAGGCGCCGATGAAGCTTTCTTT. This sequence encodes CASSRFSGTGADEAFF.

This clone was observed a few times. The rearrangement joins TRBV6-5 to TRBJ1-3; D unclear. The CDR3 runs 15 residues. The V gene lost 4 bases and the J gene lost 4 bases, with 14 bases spanning the gap. Germline V CDR1 and CDR2: MNHEY, SVGAGI. The CDR3 DNA sequence: TGTGCCAGCAGTTCCACCCTTGAAAGCGGAAACACCATATATTTT. Protein sequence: CASSSTLESGNTIYF.

In its sample, this clone ranks as medium-sized (0.01 to 0.1%). The V call is TRBV27, the J call TRBJ2-1; D perhaps matches TRBD1 (5 bases). CDR1 and CDR2 from the germline V gene are MNHEY and SMNVEV (reference sequence). V gave up 5 bases and J gave up 1 base, with 18 bases separating them. This CDR3 has 17 residues. The CDR3 DNA reads as TGTGCCAGCAGTGAGGTGTTTCAGGGCAGTTCCTACAATGAGCAGTTCTTC. Protein sequence: CASSEVFQGSSYNEQFF.

This clone was seen many times. The chain uses TRBV27 and TRBJ2-5; no clear D. Germline V gene sequence: CDR1 MNHEY, CDR2 SMNVEV (reference sequence). V was trimmed by 6 bases and J by 0 bases, leaving 11 bases between them. There are 14 residues in the CDR3. CDR3 nucleotide sequence: TGTGCCAGCAGCGAATTACCGGACCAAGAGACCCAGTACTTC. Protein sequence: CASSELPDQETQYF.

The V gene is TRBV9, the J gene TRBJ1-1; D is possibly TRBD1 (6 bases). CDR3 length: 15 amino acids. Trimming removed 4 bases from V and 1 base from J, with 14 bases in between. Germline V gives CDR1 SGDLS, CDR2 YYNGEE. The CDR3 here is CASSPHGDTNTEAFF. DNA of the CDR3: TGTGCCAGCAGCCCCCACGGGGACACGAACACTGAAGCTTTCTTT. Filled out from reference TRBV9 and TRBJ1-1, the complete variable domain reads DSGVTQTPKHLITATGQRVTLRCSPRSGDLSVYWYQQSLDQGLQFLIQYYNGEERAKGNILERFSAQQFPDLHSELNLSSLELGDSALYFCASSPHGDTNTEAFFGQGTRLTVV.

This clone was recorded many times. This may be a read error, as it is one base from a much larger clone. The rearrangement uses TRBV10-2 and TRBJ2-7; D gene uncertain. From germline, CDR1 is WSHSY and CDR2 SAAADI. CDR3 length equals 14 residues. Written as DNA, the CDR3 is TGCGCCAGCAGTGAGGGGTGGAAGAACTACGGGCAGTACTTC. It codes for CASSEGWKNYGQYF.

The sample holds one count of this clone. The chain recombines TRBV18 with TRBJ2-2; 13 positions agree with TRBD2. The length of the CDR3 is 18 residues. The V gene's germline CDR1 is KGHSH and CDR2 LQKENI. J was trimmed by 2 bases and V by 2 bases; bases with no gene match: 5. The CDR3 nucleotides are TGTGCCAGCTCACCAAGGACTAGCGGGGGACTAAACACCGGGGAGCTGTTTTTT. Translated: CASSPRTSGGLNTGELFF.

In its sample, this clone was seen a few times. The CDR3 nucleotides are TGTGCCAGCAGTTTAGGGGGCAGGGGTCAGCCCCAGCATTTT. Protein product: CASSLGGRGQPQHF. The chain has TRBV12-3 or TRBV12-4 and TRBJ1-5, with a possible D match to TRBD1 (6 bases). CDR3 length: 14 residues. The V and J ends lost 1 base and 6 bases respectively, with 10 bases between them.

This clone is medium-sized (0.01 to 0.1%) within its sample. This sequence joins TRBV6-1 and TRBJ2-7; maybe TRBD2 (5 bases). V was clipped by 8 bases and J by 3 bases, with 17 bases between them. This CDR3 region has 14 residues. In germline, CDR1 is MNHNS, CDR2 SASEGT. DNA for the CDR3: TGTGCCAGCGGCCTGAGAGGGAACCTCTACGAGCAGTACTTC. This codes for CASGLRGNLYEQYF.

The chain links TRBV20-1 to TRBJ2-1, with D possibly TRBD2 on 5 matching bases. The CDR3 covers 16 residues. V shed 0 bases and J shed 7 bases, with 19 bases lying between them. The germline CDR1 and CDR2 sequences are DFQATT and SNEGSKA (reference sequence). The CDR3 loop reads CSARDGSRVAGNEQFF. For the CDR3, the DNA is TGCAGTGCTAGAGATGGGTCGCGGGTGGCCGGGAATGAGCAGTTCTTC.

Details on this clone: The junction differs from germline at one of its ends, possibly a read error. V and J are TRBV6-5 and TRBJ2-7, with 7 bases lining up with TRBD1. Germline-derived CDR1 and CDR2 are MNHEY and SVGAGI. The length of the CDR3 is 16 residues. The CDR3 sequence is CAGSYRTWDSSYEQYF. The CDR3 DNA sequence: TGTGCCGGCAGTTACCGGACCTGGGACAGCTCCTACGAGCAGTACTTC.

The chain employs TRBV7-9 and TRBJ1-6; possible D gene TRBD1, 5 bases. The CDR3 covers 14 residues. Trimming removed 5 bases from V and 8 bases from J, with 13 bases in between. CDR1 is SEHNR, CDR2 FQNEAQ, per germline (reference sequence). The CDR3 nucleotides are TGTGCCAGCAGCGGGGCCAAAGAGGATTCACCCCTCCACTTT. Amino acid sequence: CASSGAKEDSPLHF.

In DNA form, the CDR3 reads TGTGCCGGGGTTCAGGGGGCCAGCACAGATACGCAGTATTTT. It is translated as CAGVQGASTDTQYF. J is TRBJ2-3 and V is TRBV6-7; 8 bases line up with TRBD1. TRBV6-7 is designated an ORF whose function remains uncertain. The CDR3 loop spans 14 amino acids. The V segment lost 11 bases and the J segment 0 bases; nucleotides outside the gene matches: 7.

Note on this clone: One end of the junction does not line up with germline, which may come from a read error. The chain carries TRBV19 and TRBJ2-7; D is possibly TRBD2 (5 bases). Germline CDR1 LNHDA, CDR2 SQIVND (reference sequence). The CDR3 extends over 14 amino acids. CDR3 sequence: CSSIIWVEGTEQYF. The CDR3 DNA reads TGTTCCAGTATTATTTGGGTCGAGGGAACCGAGCAGTACTTC.

CDR3 bases: TGCGCCAGCAGCTTCCGGGACAGAAACTACGAGCAGTACTTC. It encodes CASSFRDRNYEQYF. This chain uses TRBV5-1 with TRBJ2-7, with 7 bases matching TRBD1. Trimming at V came to 2 bases and at J to 3 bases, leaving 5 bases not matched to a gene. The CDR3 has 14 amino acids. Germline CDR1 reads SGHRS; CDR2 reads YFSETQ.

The rearrangement links TRBV7-2 to TRBJ1-2; D not resolved. Deletions cut 4 bases from V and 5 bases from J, with 14 bases between. CDR3 length: 14 residues. Germline V gene lookup returns CDR1 SGHTA and CDR2 FQGNSA. CDR3 residues: CASSSSGTGYGYTF. Written as DNA, the CDR3 is TGTGCCAGCAGCTCGAGTGGAACGGGTTATGGCTACACCTTC.

This clone has a count of ten or more. The chain has TRBV11-2 and TRBJ2-5; D unresolved. The CDR3 has 12 amino acids. Germline CDR1 and CDR2: SGHAT and FQNNGV. Trimming left V 7 bases short and J 5 bases short, with 11 bases between. The CDR3 region has the DNA TGTGCCAGCACCAATTACCGGGAGACCCAGTACTTC. Translation gives CASTNYRETQYF.

This clone was seen a few times. The chain joins TRBV12-3 or TRBV12-4 to TRBJ2-7; TRBD2 aligns across 7 bases. The CDR3 contains 18 residues. The V gene end was trimmed by 2 bases and the J gene end by 4 bases; junction bases not matched to a gene: 17. CDR3 protein: CASSLKALLAAPLYEQYF. Here the CDR3 DNA reads TGTGCCAGCAGTTTAAAGGCCCTTCTAGCGGCGCCCTTGTACGAGCAGTACTTC.

This clone was found many times. The V gene is TRBV19, the J gene TRBJ1-1; D gene uncertain. The CDR3 runs 14 residues. V dropped 7 bases and J dropped 5 bases, with 17 bases sitting between them. Germline V gives CDR1 LNHDA, CDR2 SQIVND (reference sequence). CDR3 bases: TGTGCCAGTACCGAGCAAGTCGGAAGGACTGAAGCTTTCTTT. Translated: CASTEQVGRTEAFF.

This sequence joins TRBV6-2 or TRBV6-3 and TRBJ1-4, with TRBD1 matching 7 bases. The CDR3 loop spans 15 amino acids. Germline CDR1 reads MNHEY; CDR2 reads SVGEGT. V was clipped by 10 bases and J by 8 bases; unmatched bases: 16. The chain's CDR3 is CAISNLRGSSEKLFF. CDR3 in DNA: TGTGCCATCTCGAATCTCAGGGGGTCGAGCGAAAAACTGTTTTTT.

This clone is deemed medium-sized (0.01 to 0.1%). The CDR3: CASSSGLAGEDTQYF. CDR3 nucleotides: TGTGCCAGCAGTTCAGGACTAGCGGGAGAAGATACGCAGTATTTT. The J gene is TRBJ2-3, the V gene TRBV28, with 13 bases lining up with TRBD2. The CDR3 is 15 residues long. V dropped 4 bases and J dropped 5; count of bases not matched to a gene: 3. The V gene's germline CDR1 is MDHEN and CDR2 SYDVKM.

This clone is deemed medium-sized. This rearrangement joins TRBV12-3 or TRBV12-4 to TRBJ2-7; either TRBD1 or TRBD2 may fit D (6 bases each). The CDR3 runs to 14 residues. V gave up 1 base and J gave up 6 bases, with 13 bases separating them. This chain's CDR3 is CASSLGGARGEQYF. The CDR3, as DNA: TGTGCCAGCAGTTTAGGGGGGGCGCGGGGCGAGCAGTACTTC.

V and J are TRBV2 and TRBJ1-2, with 11 nucleotides matching TRBD1. Germline lookup yields CDR1 SNHLY and CDR2 FYNNEI. V shed 7 bases, J shed 5 bases, and the junction held 9 bases outside the gene matches. CDR3 length: 15 residues. The CDR3 DNA follows: TGTGCCAGCAATTCCGGACAGGGGGCGCGATATGGCTACACCTTC. Protein product: CASNSGQGARYGYTF.

This clone was observed at least ten times. The chain carries TRBV27 and TRBJ1-5; D perhaps matches TRBD1 (5 bases). Germline V lookup: CDR1 MNHEY, CDR2 SMNVEV (reference sequence). V dropped 2 bases and J dropped 7 bases, with 12 bases sitting between them. The CDR3 contains 14 residues. CDR3 protein: CASSLIGGGQPQHF. The DNA of the CDR3 is TGTGCCAGCAGTTTAATTGGGGGAGGCCAGCCCCAGCATTTT.

This clone was detected ten times or more. This chain uses TRBV20-1 with TRBJ2-1; 7 bases agree with TRBD1. The CDR3 runs to 15 residues. CDR1 and CDR2 (germline): DFQATT, SNEGSKA (reference sequence). V was pared by 6 bases and J by 9 bases, with 17 bases of the junction left unmatched. As DNA, the CDR3 is TGCAGTGCCCTTACAGGGGAAACGGGTTTTACTGAGCAGTTCTTC. This encodes CSALTGETGFTEQFF.

The chain links TRBV19 to TRBJ2-1; TRBD1 matches at 7 bases. The CDR3 consists of 15 residues. In germline, CDR1 is LNHDA, CDR2 SQIVND (reference sequence). Trimming took 8 bases from V and 6 from J; bases not matched to a gene: 13. CDR3 bases: TGTGCCAGTGGCCCACCAGGGGGTAGGGGCAATGAGCAGTTCTTC. It codes for CASGPPGGRGNEQFF.

In this sample, this clone turned up a few times. The genes are TRBV19 and TRBJ2-1; TRBD1 agrees at 10 bases. In germline, CDR1 is LNHDA, CDR2 SQIVND (reference sequence). The ends lost 10 bases at V and 8 bases at J; junction bases unmatched: 5. The CDR3 length is 12 residues. The CDR3 protein is CATRDRGDEQFF. CDR3 sequence (DNA): TGTGCCACCCGGGACAGGGGCGATGAGCAGTTCTTC. The variable domain in full, completed from reference TRBV19 and TRBJ2-1, reads DGGITQSPKYLFRKEGQNVTLSCEQNLNHDAMYWYRQDPGQGLRLIYYSQIVNDFQKGDIAEGYSVSREKKESFPLTVTSAQKNPTAFYLCATRDRGDEQFFGPGTRLTVL.

The sample holds many counts of this clone. The chain's CDR3 is CASSIVGQGEAFF. Here the CDR3 DNA reads TGTGCCAGTAGTATAGTCGGACAGGGGGAAGCTTTCTTT. The chain carries TRBV19 and TRBJ1-1, with TRBD1 matching over 9 bases. Germline CDR1 and CDR2: LNHDA and SQIVND (reference sequence). The CDR3 length is 13 residues. Germline trimming cut 1 base from V and 8 bases from J; bases unmatched to any gene: 2. Filled out from reference TRBV19 and TRBJ1-1, the complete variable domain reads DGGITQSPKYLFRKEGQNVTLSCEQNLNHDAMYWYRQDPGQGLRLIYYSQIVNDFQKGDIAEGYSVSREKKESFPLTVTSAQKNPTAFYLCASSIVGQGEAFFGQGTRLTVV.

As DNA, the CDR3 is TGTGCCTGGAGTCACCCGGGTTTCGAGGATACAGATACGCAGTATTTT. This gives the protein CAWSHPGFEDTDTQYF. This sequence joins TRBV30 and TRBJ2-3; D unresolved. The CDR3 has 16 residues. Between the trimmed V and J ends, which lost 2 bases and 3 bases, there was a span of 18 bases. Germline CDR1 is GTSNPN and CDR2 is SVGIG (reference sequence).